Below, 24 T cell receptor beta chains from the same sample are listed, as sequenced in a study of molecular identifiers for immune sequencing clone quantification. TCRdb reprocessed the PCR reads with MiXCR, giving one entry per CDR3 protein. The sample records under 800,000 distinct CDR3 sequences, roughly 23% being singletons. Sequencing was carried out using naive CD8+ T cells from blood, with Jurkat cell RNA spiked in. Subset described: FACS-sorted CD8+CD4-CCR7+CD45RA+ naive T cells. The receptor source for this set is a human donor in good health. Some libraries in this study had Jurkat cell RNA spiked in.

In nucleotides, the CDR3 is TGTGCCAGCAGCCAGACAGGGATGCCCTACGAGCAGTACTTC. Protein product: CASSQTGMPYEQYF. V usage is TRBV14 and J usage is TRBJ2-7; 7 bases agree with TRBD1. Trimming took 3 bases from V and 2 from J; bases not matched to a gene: 4. Looked up from germline, CDR1 is SGHDN and CDR2 is FVKESK. The CDR3 is made up of 14 amino acids.

Here the CDR3 DNA reads TGTGCCAGCAGTTTCCGAACGGATCGAGGGGCCTGGGAGACCCAGTACTTC. Protein product: CASSFRTDRGAWETQYF. V usage is TRBV6-2 or TRBV6-3 and J usage is TRBJ2-5; D is possibly TRBD1 or TRBD2 (5 bases each). Germline lookup yields CDR1 MNHEY and CDR2 SVGEGT. Trimming left V 4 bases short and J 5 bases short, with 23 bases between. The CDR3 is 17 residues long.

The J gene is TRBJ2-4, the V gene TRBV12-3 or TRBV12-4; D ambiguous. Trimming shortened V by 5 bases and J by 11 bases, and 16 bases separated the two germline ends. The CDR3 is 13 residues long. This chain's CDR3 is CASSPVRSNLQYF. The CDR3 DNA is TGTGCCAGCAGTCCGGTCAGATCCAATCTTCAGTACTTC.

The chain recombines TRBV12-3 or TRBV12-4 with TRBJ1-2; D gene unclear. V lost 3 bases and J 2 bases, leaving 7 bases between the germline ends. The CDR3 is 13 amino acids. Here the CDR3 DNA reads TGTGCCAGCAGTTTGGTCCAGAACTATGGCTACACCTTC. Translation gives CASSLVQNYGYTF.

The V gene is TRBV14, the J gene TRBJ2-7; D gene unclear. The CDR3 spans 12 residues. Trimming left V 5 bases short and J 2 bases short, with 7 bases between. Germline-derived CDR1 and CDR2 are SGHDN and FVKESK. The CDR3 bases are TGTGCCAGCAGCTCAAACACCTACGAGCAGTACTTC. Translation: CASSSNTYEQYF.

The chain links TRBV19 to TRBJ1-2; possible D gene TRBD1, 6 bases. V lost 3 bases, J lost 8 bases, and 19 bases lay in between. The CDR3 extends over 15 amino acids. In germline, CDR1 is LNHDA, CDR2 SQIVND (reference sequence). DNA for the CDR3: TGTGCCAGTAGTATTGTCCCAGGGGACACGGGAGGCTACACCTTC. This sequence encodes CASSIVPGDTGGYTF.

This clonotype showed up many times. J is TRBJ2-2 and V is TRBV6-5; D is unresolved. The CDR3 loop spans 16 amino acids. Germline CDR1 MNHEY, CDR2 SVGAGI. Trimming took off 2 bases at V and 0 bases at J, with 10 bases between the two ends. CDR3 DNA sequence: TGTGCCAGCAGTTACGATCCAGCTACGAACACCGGGGAGCTGTTTTTT. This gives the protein CASSYDPATNTGELFF.

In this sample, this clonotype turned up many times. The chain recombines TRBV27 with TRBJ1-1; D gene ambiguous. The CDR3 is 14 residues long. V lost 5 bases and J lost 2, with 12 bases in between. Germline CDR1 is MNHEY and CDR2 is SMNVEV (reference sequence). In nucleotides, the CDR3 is TGTGCCAGCAGTCTTAGCAGGACTAACACTGAAGCTTTCTTT. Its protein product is CASSLSRTNTEAFF.

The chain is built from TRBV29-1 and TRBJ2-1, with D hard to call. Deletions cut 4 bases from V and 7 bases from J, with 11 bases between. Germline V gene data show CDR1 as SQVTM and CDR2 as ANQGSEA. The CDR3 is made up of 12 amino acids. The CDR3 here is CSVVEMGNEQFF. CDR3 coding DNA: TGCAGCGTTGTAGAAATGGGGAATGAGCAGTTCTTC.

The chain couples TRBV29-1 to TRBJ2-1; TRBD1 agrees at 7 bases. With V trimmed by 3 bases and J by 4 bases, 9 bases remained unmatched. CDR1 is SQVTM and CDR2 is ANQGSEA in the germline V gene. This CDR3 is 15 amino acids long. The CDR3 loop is CSVDPPQGEYNEQFF. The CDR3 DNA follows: TGCAGCGTTGACCCCCCCCAGGGGGAGTACAATGAGCAGTTCTTC.

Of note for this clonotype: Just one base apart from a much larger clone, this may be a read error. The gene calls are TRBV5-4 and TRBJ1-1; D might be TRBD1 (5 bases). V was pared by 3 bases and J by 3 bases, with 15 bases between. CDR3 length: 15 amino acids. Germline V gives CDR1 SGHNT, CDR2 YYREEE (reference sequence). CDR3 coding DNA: TGTGCCAGCAGCTCTCTACTCGACAGTGACACTGAAGCTTTCTTT. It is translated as CASSSLLDSDTEAFF. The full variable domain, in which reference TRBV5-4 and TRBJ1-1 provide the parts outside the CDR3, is ETGVTQSPTHLIKTRGQQVTLRCSSQSGHNTVSWYQQALGQGPQFIFQYYREEENGRGNFPPRFSGLQFPNYSSELNVNALELDDSALYLCASSSLLDSDTEAFFGQGTRLTVV.

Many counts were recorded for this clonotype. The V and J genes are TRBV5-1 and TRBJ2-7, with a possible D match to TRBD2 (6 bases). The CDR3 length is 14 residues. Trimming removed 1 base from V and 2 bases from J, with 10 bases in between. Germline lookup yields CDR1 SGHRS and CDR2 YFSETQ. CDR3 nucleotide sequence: TGCGCCAGCAGCTTGCTTGGGGAGGCCTACGAGCAGTACTTC. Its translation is CASSLLGEAYEQYF.

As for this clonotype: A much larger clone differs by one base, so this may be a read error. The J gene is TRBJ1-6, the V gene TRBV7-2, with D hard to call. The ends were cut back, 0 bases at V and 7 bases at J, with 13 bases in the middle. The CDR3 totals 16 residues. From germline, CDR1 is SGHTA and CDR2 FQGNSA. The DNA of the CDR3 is TGTGCCAGCAGCTTAGCGCGGACTTCTTACAATTCACCCCTCCACTTT. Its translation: CASSLARTSYNSPLHF.

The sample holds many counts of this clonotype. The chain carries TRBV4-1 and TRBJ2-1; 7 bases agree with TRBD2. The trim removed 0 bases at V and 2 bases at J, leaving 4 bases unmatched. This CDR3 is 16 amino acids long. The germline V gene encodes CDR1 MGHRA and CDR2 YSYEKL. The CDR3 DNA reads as TGCGCCAGCAGCCAAGATTGGACTAGAGCCTACAATGAGCAGTTCTTC. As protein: CASSQDWTRAYNEQFF.

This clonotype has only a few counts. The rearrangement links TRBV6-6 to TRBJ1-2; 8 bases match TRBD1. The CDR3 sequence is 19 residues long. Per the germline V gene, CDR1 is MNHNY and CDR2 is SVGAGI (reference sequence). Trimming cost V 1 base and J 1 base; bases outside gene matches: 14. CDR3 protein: CASSYYLPGQAGLNYGYTF. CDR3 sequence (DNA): TGTGCCAGCAGTTACTATCTTCCGGGACAGGCGGGCCTTAACTATGGCTACACCTTC.

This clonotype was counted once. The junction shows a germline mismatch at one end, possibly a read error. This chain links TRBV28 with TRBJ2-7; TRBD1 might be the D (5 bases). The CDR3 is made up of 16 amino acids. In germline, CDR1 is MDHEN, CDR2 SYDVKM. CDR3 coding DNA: TGTGCCAGCAGTTTAATCACACGACAGTATCGCTACGGGCAGTACTTC. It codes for CASSLITRQYRYGQYF.

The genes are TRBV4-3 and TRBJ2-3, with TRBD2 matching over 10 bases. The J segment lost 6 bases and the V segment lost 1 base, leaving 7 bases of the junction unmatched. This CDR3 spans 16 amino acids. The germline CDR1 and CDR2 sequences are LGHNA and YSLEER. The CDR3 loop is CASSQGVAGGKDTQYF. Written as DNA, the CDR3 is TGCGCCAGCAGCCAAGGGGTAGCGGGGGGTAAGGATACGCAGTATTTT.

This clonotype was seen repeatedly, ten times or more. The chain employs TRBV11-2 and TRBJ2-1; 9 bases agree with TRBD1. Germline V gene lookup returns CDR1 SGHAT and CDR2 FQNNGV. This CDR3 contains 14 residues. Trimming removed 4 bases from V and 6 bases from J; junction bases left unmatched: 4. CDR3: CASSSRDRANEQFF. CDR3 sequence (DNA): TGTGCCAGCAGCTCCCGGGACAGGGCCAATGAGCAGTTCTTC.

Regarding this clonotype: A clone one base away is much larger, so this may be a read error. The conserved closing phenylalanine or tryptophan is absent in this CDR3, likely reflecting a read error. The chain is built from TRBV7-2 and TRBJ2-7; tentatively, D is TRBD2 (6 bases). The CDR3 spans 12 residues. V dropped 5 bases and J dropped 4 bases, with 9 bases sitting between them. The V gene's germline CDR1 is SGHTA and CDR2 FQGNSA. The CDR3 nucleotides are TGTGCCAGCAGCCGACTAGAGTACGAGCAGTACCTC. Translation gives CASSRLEYEQYL.

The CDR3 DNA follows: TGTGCCAGCAGCTTTCGGGCAGATGAAAAACTGTTTTTT. It yields the protein CASSFRADEKLFF. V is TRBV11-2 and J is TRBJ1-4, with D uncertain. Trimming shortened V by 3 bases and J by 6 bases, and 8 bases separated the two germline ends. Germline lookup yields CDR1 SGHAT and CDR2 FQNNGV. The CDR3 has 13 amino acids.

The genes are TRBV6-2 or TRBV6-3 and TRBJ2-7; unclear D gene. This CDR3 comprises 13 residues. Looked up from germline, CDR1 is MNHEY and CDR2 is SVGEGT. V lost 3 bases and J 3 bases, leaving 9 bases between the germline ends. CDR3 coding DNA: TGTGCCAGCAGTTATCACTCAGTCTACGAGCAGTACTTC. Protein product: CASSYHSVYEQYF.

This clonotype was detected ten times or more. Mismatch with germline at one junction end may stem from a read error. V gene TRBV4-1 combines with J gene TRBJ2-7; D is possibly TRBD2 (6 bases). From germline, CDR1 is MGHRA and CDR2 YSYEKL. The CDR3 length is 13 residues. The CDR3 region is CASSQGLLYEQYF. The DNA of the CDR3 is TGTGCCAGCAGCCAGGGACTGCTCTACGAGCAGTACTTC.

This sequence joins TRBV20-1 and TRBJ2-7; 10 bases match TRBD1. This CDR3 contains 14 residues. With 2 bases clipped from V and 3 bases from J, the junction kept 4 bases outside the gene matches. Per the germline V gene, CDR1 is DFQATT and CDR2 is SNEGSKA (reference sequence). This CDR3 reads CSARPRTGGYEQYF. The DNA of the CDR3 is TGCAGTGCTAGACCCCGGACAGGGGGCTACGAGCAGTACTTC.

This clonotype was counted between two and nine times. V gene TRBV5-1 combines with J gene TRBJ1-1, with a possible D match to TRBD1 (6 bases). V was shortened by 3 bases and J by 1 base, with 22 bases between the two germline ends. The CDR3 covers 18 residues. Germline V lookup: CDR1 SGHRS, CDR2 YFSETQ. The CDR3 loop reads CASSSWGYRVGENTEAFF. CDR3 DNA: TGCGCCAGCAGCTCTTGGGGATACAGGGTCGGGGAGAACACTGAAGCTTTCTTT.